What follows is one TCR beta chain and its context. The antigen remains unidentified. One entry per CDR3 protein, called by TCRdb with MiXCR from the 5' RACE reads. The sample contains approximately 480,000 distinct CDR3 sequences, 15% to 20% of which appear only once. Trimming pared 4 bases from V and 1 base from J, leaving 9 bases between. This CDR3 region has 14 residues. CDR1 and CDR2 from the germline V gene are SGHAT and FQNNGV. The data were obtained in a study of T-cell memory formation after mild COVID-19. The study, taken as a whole, reports: Certain responding clones were present in pre-infection memory, suggesting participation of cross-reactive memory.

This TCR was sampled from an adult woman who had mild COVID-19 (a few samples of this study predate the infection). Cell type and time point are not known. Sequencing used PBMCs or a T cell subset sorted from them (not recorded which). The chain links TRBV11-2 to TRBJ2-3; D is ambiguous. CDR3 in amino acids: CASSSPSGTDTQYF. The CDR3 nucleotides are TGTGCCAGCAGCTCTCCGTCGGGCACAGATACGCAGTATTTT.